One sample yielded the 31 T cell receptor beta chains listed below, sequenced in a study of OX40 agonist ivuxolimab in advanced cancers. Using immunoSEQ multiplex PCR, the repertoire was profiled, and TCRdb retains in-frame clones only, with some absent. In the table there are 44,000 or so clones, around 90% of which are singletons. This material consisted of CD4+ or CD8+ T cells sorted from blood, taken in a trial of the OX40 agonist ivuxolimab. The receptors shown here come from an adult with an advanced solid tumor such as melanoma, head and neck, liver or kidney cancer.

The CDR3 here is CAWSSTVQLAKNIQYF. CDR3 bases: TGTGCCTGGAGTTCGACAGTTCAACTAGCCAAAAACATTCAGTACTTC. The chain has TRBV30 and TRBJ2-4; maybe TRBD1 (5 bases). Trimming left V 2 bases short and J 0 bases short, with 14 bases between. The germline V gene has CDR1 GTSNPN and CDR2 SVGIG (reference sequence). There are 16 residues in the CDR3.

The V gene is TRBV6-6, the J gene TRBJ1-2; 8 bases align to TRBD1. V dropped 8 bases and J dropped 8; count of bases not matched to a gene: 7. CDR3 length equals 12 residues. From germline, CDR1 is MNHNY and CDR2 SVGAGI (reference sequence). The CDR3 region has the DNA TGTGCCAGCCGGGGGGGGACAGGCGGCTACACCTTC. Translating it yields CASRGGTGGYTF.

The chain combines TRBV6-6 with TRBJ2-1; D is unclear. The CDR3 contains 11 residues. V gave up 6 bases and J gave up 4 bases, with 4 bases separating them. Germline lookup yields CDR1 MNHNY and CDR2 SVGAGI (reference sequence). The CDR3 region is CASSLYNEQFF. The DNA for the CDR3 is TGTGCCAGCAGCCTTTACAATGAGCAGTTCTTC.

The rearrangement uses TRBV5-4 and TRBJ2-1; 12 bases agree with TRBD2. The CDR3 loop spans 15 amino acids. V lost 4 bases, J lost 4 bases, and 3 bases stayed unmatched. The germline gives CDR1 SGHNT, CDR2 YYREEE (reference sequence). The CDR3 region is CASSPGTSGYNEQFF. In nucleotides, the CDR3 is TGTGCCAGCAGCCCAGGGACTAGCGGGTACAATGAGCAGTTCTTC.

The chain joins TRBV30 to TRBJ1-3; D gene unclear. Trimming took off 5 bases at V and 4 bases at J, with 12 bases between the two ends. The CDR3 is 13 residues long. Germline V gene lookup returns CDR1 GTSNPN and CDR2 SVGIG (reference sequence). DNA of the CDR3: TGTGCCTGGTACGCTGGGCGAGGAAACACCATATATTTT. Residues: CAWYAGRGNTIYF.

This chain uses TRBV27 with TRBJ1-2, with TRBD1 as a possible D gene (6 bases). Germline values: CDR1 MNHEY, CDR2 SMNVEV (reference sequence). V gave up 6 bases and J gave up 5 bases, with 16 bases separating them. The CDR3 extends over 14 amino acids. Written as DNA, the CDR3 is TGTGCCAGCAGCAGCTACAGGGAGGGGTATGGCTACACCTTC. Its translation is CASSSYREGYGYTF.

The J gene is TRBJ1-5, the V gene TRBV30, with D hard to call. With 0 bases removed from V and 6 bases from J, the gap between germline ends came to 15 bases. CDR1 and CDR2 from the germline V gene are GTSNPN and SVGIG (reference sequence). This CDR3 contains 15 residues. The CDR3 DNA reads TGTGCCTGGAGTGTAGTGGGAAGTCTCGGTCAGCCCCAGCATTTT. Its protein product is CAWSVVGSLGQPQHF.

The DNA for the CDR3 is TGTGCCAGCAGCGCTACAGGGGATGTTTATAATTCACCCCTCCACTTT. Translation gives CASSATGDVYNSPLHF. This chain joins TRBV7-2 and TRBJ1-6, with 7 bases aligning to TRBD1. The CDR3 consists of 16 residues. The germline V gene has CDR1 SGHTA and CDR2 FQGNSA. The trim removed 5 bases at V and 4 bases at J, leaving 8 bases unmatched.

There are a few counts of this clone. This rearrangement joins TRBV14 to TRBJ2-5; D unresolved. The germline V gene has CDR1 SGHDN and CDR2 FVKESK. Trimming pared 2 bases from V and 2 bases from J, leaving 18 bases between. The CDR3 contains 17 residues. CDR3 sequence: CASSQTPSLRSQETQYF. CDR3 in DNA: TGTGCCAGCAGCCAAACCCCCTCCCTGAGATCGCAAGAGACCCAGTACTTC.

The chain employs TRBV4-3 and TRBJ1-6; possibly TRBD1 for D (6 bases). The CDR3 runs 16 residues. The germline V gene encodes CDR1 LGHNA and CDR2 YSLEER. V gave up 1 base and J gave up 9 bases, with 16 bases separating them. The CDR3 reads CASSQGEGGYVSPLHF. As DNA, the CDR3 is TGCGCCAGCAGCCAAGGTGAAGGGGGGTATGTTTCACCCCTCCACTTT.

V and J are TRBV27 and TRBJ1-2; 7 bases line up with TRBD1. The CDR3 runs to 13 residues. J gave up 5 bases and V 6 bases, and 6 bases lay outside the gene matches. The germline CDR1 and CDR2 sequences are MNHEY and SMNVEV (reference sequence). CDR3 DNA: TGTGCCAGCAGGCCAGGGGGGGTTTATGGCTACACCTTC. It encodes CASRPGGVYGYTF.

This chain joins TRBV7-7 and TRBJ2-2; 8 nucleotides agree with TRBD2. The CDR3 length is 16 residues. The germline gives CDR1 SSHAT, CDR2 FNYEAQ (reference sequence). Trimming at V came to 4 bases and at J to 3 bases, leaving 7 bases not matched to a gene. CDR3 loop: CASSSGLGSDTGELFF. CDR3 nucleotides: TGTGCCAGCAGCTCGGGACTAGGATCCGACACCGGGGAGCTGTTTTTT.

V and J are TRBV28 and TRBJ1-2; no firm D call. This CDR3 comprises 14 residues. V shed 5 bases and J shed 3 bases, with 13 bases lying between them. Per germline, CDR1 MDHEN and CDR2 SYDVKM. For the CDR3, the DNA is TGTGCCAGCAGTACCGAAGTCCTGTACTATGGCTACACCTTC. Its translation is CASSTEVLYYGYTF.

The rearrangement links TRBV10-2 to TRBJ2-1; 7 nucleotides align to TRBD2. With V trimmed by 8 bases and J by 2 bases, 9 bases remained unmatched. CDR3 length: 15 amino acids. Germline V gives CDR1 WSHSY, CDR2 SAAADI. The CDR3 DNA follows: TGCGCCAGCGCCATGGGGGGGTCGACCTACAATGAGCAGTTCTTC. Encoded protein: CASAMGGSTYNEQFF.

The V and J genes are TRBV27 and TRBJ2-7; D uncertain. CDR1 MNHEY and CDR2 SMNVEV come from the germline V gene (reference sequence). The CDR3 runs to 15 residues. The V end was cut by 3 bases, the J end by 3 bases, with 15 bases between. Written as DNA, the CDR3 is TGTGCCAGCAGTTTCTCGATGGGAAGGGTCTACGAGCAGTACTTC. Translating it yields CASSFSMGRVYEQYF.

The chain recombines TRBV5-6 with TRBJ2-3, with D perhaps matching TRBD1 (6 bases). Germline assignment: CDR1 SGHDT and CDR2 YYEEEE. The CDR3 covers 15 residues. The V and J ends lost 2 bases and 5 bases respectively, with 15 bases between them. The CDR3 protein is CASSLTPGVIDTQYF. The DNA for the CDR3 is TGTGCCAGCAGCTTAACCCCAGGGGTGATAGATACGCAGTATTTT.

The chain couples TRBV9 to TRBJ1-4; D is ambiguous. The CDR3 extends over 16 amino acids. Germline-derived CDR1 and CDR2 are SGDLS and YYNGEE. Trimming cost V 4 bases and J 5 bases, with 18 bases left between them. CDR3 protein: CASSRTGRAENEKLFF. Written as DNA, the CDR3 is TGTGCCAGCAGCAGGACGGGTCGGGCCGAAAATGAAAAACTGTTTTTT. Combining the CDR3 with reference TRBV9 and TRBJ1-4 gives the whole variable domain DSGVTQTPKHLITATGQRVTLRCSPRSGDLSVYWYQQSLDQGLQFLIQYYNGEERAKGNILERFSAQQFPDLHSELNLSSLELGDSALYFCASSRTGRAENEKLFFGSGTQLSVL.

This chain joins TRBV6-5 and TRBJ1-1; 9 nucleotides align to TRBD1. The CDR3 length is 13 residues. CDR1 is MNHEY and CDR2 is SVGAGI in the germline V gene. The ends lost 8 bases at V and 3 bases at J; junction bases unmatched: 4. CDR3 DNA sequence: TGTGCCAGCGGGGACAGGGCGGACACTGAAGCTTTCTTT. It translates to CASGDRADTEAFF.

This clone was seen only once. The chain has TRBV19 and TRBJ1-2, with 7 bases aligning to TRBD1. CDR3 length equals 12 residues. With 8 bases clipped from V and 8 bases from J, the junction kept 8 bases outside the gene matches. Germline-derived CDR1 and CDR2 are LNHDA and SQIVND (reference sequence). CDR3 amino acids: CASHDRVDGYTF. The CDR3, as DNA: TGTGCCAGTCACGACAGGGTGGACGGCTACACCTTC.

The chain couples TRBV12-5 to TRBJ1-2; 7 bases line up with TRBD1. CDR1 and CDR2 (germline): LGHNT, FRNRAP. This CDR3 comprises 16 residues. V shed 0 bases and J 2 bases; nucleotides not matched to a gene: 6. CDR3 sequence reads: CASGLVIRTGNYGYTF. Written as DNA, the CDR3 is TGTGCTAGTGGTTTGGTGATTCGGACAGGAAACTATGGCTACACCTTC.

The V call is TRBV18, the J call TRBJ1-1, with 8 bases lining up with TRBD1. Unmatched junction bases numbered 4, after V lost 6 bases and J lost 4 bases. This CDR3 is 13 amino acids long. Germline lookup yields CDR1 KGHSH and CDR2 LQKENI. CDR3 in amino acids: CASSLTGGTEAFF. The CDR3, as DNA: TGTGCCAGCTCTCTTACAGGGGGCACTGAAGCTTTCTTT.

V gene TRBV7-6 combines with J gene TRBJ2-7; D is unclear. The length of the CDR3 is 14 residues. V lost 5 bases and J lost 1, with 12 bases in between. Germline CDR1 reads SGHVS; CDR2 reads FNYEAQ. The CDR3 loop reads CASSPGVASYEQYF. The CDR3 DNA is TGTGCCAGCAGCCCCGGTGTTGCGTCCTACGAGCAGTACTTC.

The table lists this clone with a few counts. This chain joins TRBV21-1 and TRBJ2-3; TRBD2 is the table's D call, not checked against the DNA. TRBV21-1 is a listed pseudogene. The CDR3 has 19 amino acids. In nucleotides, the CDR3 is TGTGCCAGCAGCGCCCTCCCGAGCGGACTAGAGGGTAGCACAGATACGCAGTATTTT. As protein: CASSALPSGLEGSTDTQYF.

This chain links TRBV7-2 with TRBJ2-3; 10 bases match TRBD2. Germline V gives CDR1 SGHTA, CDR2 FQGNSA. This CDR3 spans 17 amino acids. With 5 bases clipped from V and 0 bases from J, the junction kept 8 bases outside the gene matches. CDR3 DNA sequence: TGTGCCAGCAGCCAAATAGCGGGGGGCCTTAGCACAGATACGCAGTATTTT. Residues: CASSQIAGGLSTDTQYF.

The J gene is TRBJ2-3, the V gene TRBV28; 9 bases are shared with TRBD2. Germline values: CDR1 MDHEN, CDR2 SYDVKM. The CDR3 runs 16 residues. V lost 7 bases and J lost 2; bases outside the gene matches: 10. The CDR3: CASKSSGTSNTDTQYF. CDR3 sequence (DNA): TGTGCCAGCAAATCTTCCGGGACTAGCAACACAGATACGCAGTATTTT.

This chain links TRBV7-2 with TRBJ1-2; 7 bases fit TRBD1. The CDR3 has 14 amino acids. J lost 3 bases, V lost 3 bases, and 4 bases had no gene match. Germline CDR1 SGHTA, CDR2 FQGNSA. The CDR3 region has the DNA TGTGCCAGCAGCTTCAGACAGGGTGACTATGGCTACACCTTC. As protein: CASSFRQGDYGYTF.

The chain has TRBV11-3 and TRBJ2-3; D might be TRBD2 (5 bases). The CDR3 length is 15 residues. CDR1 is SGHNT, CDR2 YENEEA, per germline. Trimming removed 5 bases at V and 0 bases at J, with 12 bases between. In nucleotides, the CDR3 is TGTGCCAGCAGCCCCGGGGAGACTAGCACAGATACGCAGTATTTT. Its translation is CASSPGETSTDTQYF.

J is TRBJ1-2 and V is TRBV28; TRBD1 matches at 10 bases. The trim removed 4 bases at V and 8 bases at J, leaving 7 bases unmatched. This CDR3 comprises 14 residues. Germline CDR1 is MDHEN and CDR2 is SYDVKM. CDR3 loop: CASSSLTGGWGYTF. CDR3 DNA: TGTGCCAGCAGTTCTTTGACAGGGGGCTGGGGCTACACCTTC.

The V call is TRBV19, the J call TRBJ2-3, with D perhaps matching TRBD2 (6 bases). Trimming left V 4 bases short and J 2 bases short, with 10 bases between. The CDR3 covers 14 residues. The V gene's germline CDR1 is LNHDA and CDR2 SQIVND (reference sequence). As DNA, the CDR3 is TGTGCCAGTAGTAGTTCACTAGCCACAGATACGCAGTATTTT. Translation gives CASSSSLATDTQYF.

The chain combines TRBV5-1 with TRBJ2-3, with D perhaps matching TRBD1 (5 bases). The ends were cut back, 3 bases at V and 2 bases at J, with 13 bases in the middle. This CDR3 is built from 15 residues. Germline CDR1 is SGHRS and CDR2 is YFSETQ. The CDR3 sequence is CASSSLRQTTDTQYF. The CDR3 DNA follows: TGCGCCAGCAGCTCACTAAGACAGACCACAGATACGCAGTATTTT.

The CDR3 DNA reads as TGTGCCAGACAACGGGGACTAGTAATTTCTGAGCAGTTCTTC. Protein: CARQRGLVISEQFF. The chain carries TRBV6-4 and TRBJ2-1, with 8 bases identical to TRBD2. Germline CDR1 and CDR2: MRHNA and SNTAGT. Losses at the gene ends were 9 bases for V and 9 bases for J; bases not matched to a gene: 13. The CDR3 is 14 residues long.